This is a list of T cell receptor beta chains from one sample in a study of blood T cell repertoires in COVID-19. The repertoire was sequenced with immunoSEQ multiplex PCR; TCRdb's copy has only in-frame clones and lacks some. The sample yields roughly 250,000 clones, roughly 80% seen once. Sequenced input: peripheral blood. Source of these receptors: a woman in her forties with active or convalescent COVID-19. Each CDR3 is given with its conserved first and last residue. Fields, in order: V gene, clone size, J gene, D gene, CDR3 DNA, CDR3 protein. The D gene is left open where the match is weak. Rows give clone size only sometimes, using once, few, many, or a class for an expanded clone.

V gene: TRBV29-1; clone size: -; J gene: TRBJ1-4; D gene: TRBD1; CDR3 DNA: TGCAGCGTTGCAGGGGGACATGCTGAAAAACTGTTTTTT; CDR3 protein: CSVAGGHAEKLFF
V gene: TRBV11-2; clone size: once; J gene: TRBJ2-3; D gene: -; CDR3 DNA: TGTGCCAGCAGCCCCGTTGACGGGGGGCCTTTCACAGATACGCAGTATTTT; CDR3 protein: CASSPVDGGPFTDTQYF
V gene: TRBV28; clone size: -; J gene: TRBJ2-3; D gene: -; CDR3 DNA: TGTGCCAGCACCAAAGTGGGGCATCGCACAGATACGCAGTATTTT; CDR3 protein: CASTKVGHRTDTQYF
V gene: TRBV30; clone size: -; J gene: TRBJ1-3; D gene: -; CDR3 DNA: TGTGCCTGGAGTGTACGGGGAAGGGGGTTGAACACCATATATTTT; CDR3 protein: CAWSVRGRGLNTIYF
V gene: TRBV5-1; clone size: few; J gene: TRBJ1-6; D gene: -; CDR3 DNA: TGCGCCAGCAGCTTGGTCTTAGGGGAAGGATCACCCCTCCACTTT; CDR3 protein: CASSLVLGEGSPLHF
V gene: TRBV28; clone size: -; J gene: TRBJ2-3; D gene: -; CDR3 DNA: TGTGCCAGCCTTCGGACGGGGGAGTTTGGCACAGATACGCAGTATTTT; CDR3 protein: CASLRTGEFGTDTQYF
V gene: TRBV27; clone size: -; J gene: TRBJ2-1; D gene: -; CDR3 DNA: TGTGCCAGCAGCCCTCCAGACAATGAGCAGTTCTTC; CDR3 protein: CASSPPDNEQFF
V gene: TRBV24-1; clone size: -; J gene: TRBJ1-5; D gene: -; CDR3 DNA: TGTGCCACCAGTGGCCAGGGCAGCGATCAGCCCCAGCATTTT; CDR3 protein: CATSGQGSDQPQHF
V gene: TRBV6-5; clone size: -; J gene: TRBJ1-5; D gene: -; CDR3 DNA: TGTGCCAGCACCTGGTCCGGGGGGAGAATTGAGCCCCAGCATTTT; CDR3 protein: CASTWSGGRIEPQHF
V gene: TRBV12-3/TRBV12-4; clone size: -; J gene: TRBJ2-2; D gene: -; CDR3 DNA: TGTGCCAGCACTCGGACCGGGGAGCTGTTTTTT; CDR3 protein: CASTRTGELFF
V gene: TRBV2; clone size: -; J gene: TRBJ1-2; D gene: -; CDR3 DNA: TGTGCCAGCAGTGAACTGTCGGACTATGGCTACACCTTC; CDR3 protein: CASSELSDYGYTF
V gene: TRBV7-9; clone size: -; J gene: TRBJ1-1; D gene: -; CDR3 DNA: TGTGCCAGCAGCTTAAGTAGGGGAGCTTTCTTT; CDR3 protein: CASSLSRGAFF
V gene: TRBV7-3; clone size: -; J gene: TRBJ1-1; D gene: -; CDR3 DNA: TGTGCCAGCAGCCCACGGGGGGGGTCTGGCACTGAAGCTTTCTTT; CDR3 protein: CASSPRGGSGTEAFF
V gene: TRBV7-2; clone size: -; J gene: TRBJ2-7; D gene: -; CDR3 DNA: TGTGCCAGCAGCTCAGTCGATCGATCCTACGAGCAGTACTTC; CDR3 protein: CASSSVDRSYEQYF
V gene: TRBV29-1; clone size: -; J gene: TRBJ1-1; D gene: -; CDR3 DNA: TGCAGCGTGACCCTACAGGGCACGAACACTGAAGCTTTCTTT; CDR3 protein: CSVTLQGTNTEAFF
V gene: TRBV15; clone size: -; J gene: TRBJ1-4; D gene: -; CDR3 DNA: TGTGCCACCAGCAGGGAGCCTGCAACTAATGAAAAACTGTTTTTT; CDR3 protein: CATSREPATNEKLFF
V gene: TRBV5-1; clone size: once; J gene: TRBJ1-4; D gene: -; CDR3 DNA: TGCGCCAGCAGAATTACCGGGACAAGGGATGAAAAACTGTTTTTT; CDR3 protein: CASRITGTRDEKLFF
V gene: TRBV15; clone size: -; J gene: TRBJ1-5; D gene: TRBD1; CDR3 DNA: TGTGCCACCAGCAGAGATACAGGGGAACAGCCCCAGCATTTT; CDR3 protein: CATSRDTGEQPQHF
V gene: TRBV6-2/TRBV6-3; clone size: few; J gene: TRBJ2-1; D gene: TRBD2; CDR3 DNA: TGTGCCAGCAGTCTTTCTTCCGGGGACGGGGGGGATGAGCAGTTCTTC; CDR3 protein: CASSLSSGDGGDEQFF
V gene: TRBV28; clone size: few; J gene: TRBJ1-5; D gene: -; CDR3 DNA: TGTGCCAGCAGTTTAGGGGGACTCGGTGTATCCCAGCCCCAGCATTTT; CDR3 protein: CASSLGGLGVSQPQHF
V gene: TRBV7-6; clone size: once; J gene: TRBJ1-6; D gene: -; CDR3 DNA: TGTGCCAGCAGCCCGCGGTCCAGGGTAGAAAATTCACCCCTCCACTTT; CDR3 protein: CASSPRSRVENSPLHF
V gene: TRBV27; clone size: -; J gene: TRBJ1-1; D gene: -; CDR3 DNA: TGTGCCAGCAGTCCGGACAGTACGAACACTGAAGCTTTCTTT; CDR3 protein: CASSPDSTNTEAFF
V gene: TRBV24-1; clone size: once; J gene: TRBJ2-2; D gene: -; CDR3 DNA: TGTGCCACCAGTGAACCAGCGACACAAGGGGGCGGGGAGCTGTTTTTT; CDR3 protein: CATSEPATQGGGELFF
V gene: TRBV12-3/TRBV12-4; clone size: -; J gene: TRBJ2-1; D gene: -; CDR3 DNA: TGTGCCAGCAGGTCCGACTCAATGAAGCAGTTCTTC; CDR3 protein: CASRSDSMKQFF
V gene: TRBV9; clone size: -; J gene: TRBJ2-2; D gene: -; CDR3 DNA: TGTGCCAGCAGCGTAGTTTTCGCCGGGGAGCTGTTTTTT; CDR3 protein: CASSVVFAGELFF
V gene: TRBV5-1; clone size: -; J gene: TRBJ2-1; D gene: -; CDR3 DNA: TGCGCCAGCAGCGCCTTCAGGGGTGGGAAAAATGAGCAGTTCTTC; CDR3 protein: CASSAFRGGKNEQFF
V gene: TRBV6-2/TRBV6-3; clone size: -; J gene: TRBJ1-4; D gene: -; CDR3 DNA: TGTGCCAGCAGTTACTCGAACAGGAATGAAAAACTGTTTTTT; CDR3 protein: CASSYSNRNEKLFF
V gene: TRBV5-1; clone size: -; J gene: TRBJ2-7; D gene: -; CDR3 DNA: TGCGCCAGCAGCTTGGACGCGTCCTACGAGCAGTACTTC; CDR3 protein: CASSLDASYEQYF
V gene: TRBV5-4; clone size: -; J gene: TRBJ2-1; D gene: TRBD2; CDR3 DNA: TGTGCCAGCAGCCCGAGGGGTAGCGGGGACTACAATGAGCAGTTCTTC; CDR3 protein: CASSPRGSGDYNEQFF
V gene: TRBV27; clone size: -; J gene: TRBJ2-1; D gene: -; CDR3 DNA: TGTGCCAGCAGTTTTTGGAGGGGAGAAAAGTACAATGAGCAGTTCTTC; CDR3 protein: CASSFWRGEKYNEQFF
V gene: TRBV11-2; clone size: -; J gene: TRBJ1-6; D gene: TRBD1; CDR3 DNA: TGTGCCAGCAGCGGACGAATAGGGGTACAGGGGTCACCCCTCCACTTT; CDR3 protein: CASSGRIGVQGSPLHF
V gene: TRBV5-1; clone size: -; J gene: TRBJ2-3; D gene: TRBD1; CDR3 DNA: TGCGCCAGCAGCACCAGGACAGGGAGCATAGATACGCAGTATTTT; CDR3 protein: CASSTRTGSIDTQYF
V gene: TRBV7-2; clone size: -; J gene: TRBJ1-5; D gene: TRBD1; CDR3 DNA: TGTGCCAGCAGTCGTAACAGGGGATCGGGTCAGCCCCAGCATTTT; CDR3 protein: CASSRNRGSGQPQHF
V gene: TRBV19; clone size: -; J gene: TRBJ2-1; D gene: -; CDR3 DNA: TGTGCCAGTAGTATCCCGGGGTTAGGGAATGAGCAGTTCTTC; CDR3 protein: CASSIPGLGNEQFF
V gene: TRBV7-2; clone size: -; J gene: TRBJ2-7; D gene: TRBD2; CDR3 DNA: TGTGCCAGCAGTTTCAGCGGGGGGCAATACGAGCAGTACTTC; CDR3 protein: CASSFSGGQYEQYF
V gene: TRBV3-1/TRBV3-2; clone size: -; J gene: TRBJ2-1; D gene: TRBD2; CDR3 DNA: TGTGCCAGCAGCCAGACTCGGACTAGCGGGGTCGGCAATGAGCAGTTCTTC; CDR3 protein: CASSQTRTSGVGNEQFF
V gene: TRBV13; clone size: many; J gene: TRBJ1-3; D gene: -; CDR3 DNA: TGTGCCACCCACCCGGTGCGCGGGCGGGTGGGAAACACCATATATTTT; CDR3 protein: CATHPVRGRVGNTIYF
V gene: TRBV5-1; clone size: few; J gene: TRBJ1-1; D gene: -; CDR3 DNA: TGCGCCAGCACCCTGGGGGGAATGAACACTGAAGCTTTCTTT; CDR3 protein: CASTLGGMNTEAFF
V gene: TRBV7-6; clone size: -; J gene: TRBJ2-1; D gene: TRBD2; CDR3 DNA: TGTGCCAGCAGCCCGGCGCGGAGCGGGGGCGGGGGGGAGCAGTTCTTC; CDR3 protein: CASSPARSGGGGEQFF
V gene: TRBV30; clone size: -; J gene: TRBJ1-6; D gene: TRBD1; CDR3 DNA: TGTGCCTGGAGCGGCAGGGGGCTTCAATCACCCCTCCACTTT; CDR3 protein: CAWSGRGLQSPLHF
V gene: TRBV10-1; clone size: -; J gene: TRBJ2-5; D gene: TRBD2; CDR3 DNA: TGCGCCAGCAGTGACTTAGCGGGGTCCCAAGAGACCCAGTACTTC; CDR3 protein: CASSDLAGSQETQYF
V gene: TRBV15; clone size: few; J gene: TRBJ2-3; D gene: TRBD2; CDR3 DNA: TGTGCCACCAGCAGAGAGCTAGCGGGGGGGTTTGGCACAGATACGCAGTATTTT; CDR3 protein: CATSRELAGGFGTDTQYF